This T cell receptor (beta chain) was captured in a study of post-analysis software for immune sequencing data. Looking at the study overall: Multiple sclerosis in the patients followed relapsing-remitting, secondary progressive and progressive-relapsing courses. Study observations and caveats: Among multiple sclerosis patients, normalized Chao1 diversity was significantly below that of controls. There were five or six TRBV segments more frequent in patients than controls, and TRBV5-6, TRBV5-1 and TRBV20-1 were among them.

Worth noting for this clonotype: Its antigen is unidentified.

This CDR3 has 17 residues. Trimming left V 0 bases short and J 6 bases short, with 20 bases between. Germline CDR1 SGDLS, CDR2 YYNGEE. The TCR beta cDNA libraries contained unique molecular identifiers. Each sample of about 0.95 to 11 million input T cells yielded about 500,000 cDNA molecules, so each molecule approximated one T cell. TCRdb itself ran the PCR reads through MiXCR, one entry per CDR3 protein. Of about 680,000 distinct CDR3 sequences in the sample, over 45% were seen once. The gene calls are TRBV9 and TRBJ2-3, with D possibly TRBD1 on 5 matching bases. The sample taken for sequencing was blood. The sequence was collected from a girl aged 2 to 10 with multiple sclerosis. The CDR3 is CASSVASGRGLRDTQYF. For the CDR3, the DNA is TGTGCCAGCAGCGTAGCGTCGGGTAGGGGCTTGAGGGATACGCAGTATTTT.